A single sample gave rise to the 32 T cell receptor beta chains below, sequenced in a study of identical twins. TCRdb redid the calling of the 5' RACE reads with MiXCR, one entry per CDR3 protein. The data contain around 1.7 million distinct CDR3 sequences, around 33% of them singletons. The sample comprised cord blood. These receptors were collected from a newborn girl in good health.

This clonotype was detected many times. The chain has TRBV11-2 and TRBJ2-7, with 9 bases identical to TRBD2. The J segment lost 0 bases and the V segment lost 3 bases, leaving 3 bases of the junction unmatched. The germline V gene encodes CDR1 SGHAT and CDR2 FQNNGV. CDR3 length: 15 amino acids. CDR3 coding DNA: TGTGCCAGCAGCTTTAGCGGGAGTTCCTCCTACGAGCAGTACTTC. Translation gives CASSFSGSSSYEQYF.

This clonotype has only a few counts. The rearrangement joins TRBV29-1 to TRBJ2-7, with TRBD1 as a possible D gene (5 bases). Per the germline V gene, CDR1 is SQVTM and CDR2 is ANQGSEA. V was cut by 3 bases and J by 2 bases, with 14 bases left in between. This CDR3 comprises 14 residues. The CDR3 protein is CSVDVAGITYEQYF. DNA of the CDR3: TGCAGCGTTGATGTGGCAGGGATCACCTACGAGCAGTACTTC.

The gene calls are TRBV5-6 and TRBJ2-1; TRBD1 aligns across 9 bases. This CDR3 is 16 amino acids long. Losses at the gene ends were 1 base for V and 4 bases for J; bases not matched to a gene: 6. Looked up from germline, CDR1 is SGHDT and CDR2 is YYEEEE. CDR3 protein: CASSLSTGGAYNEQFF. Written as DNA, the CDR3 is TGTGCCAGCAGCTTGTCAACAGGGGGCGCGTACAATGAGCAGTTCTTC.

The chain carries TRBV2 and TRBJ2-7; D gene ambiguous. CDR1 and CDR2 from the germline V gene are SNHLY and FYNNEI. V was cut by 7 bases and J by 3 bases, with 10 bases left in between. The length of the CDR3 is 12 residues. CDR3 loop: CASTYTLYEQYF. CDR3 DNA: TGTGCCAGCACTTACACCCTCTACGAGCAGTACTTC.

This clonotype was picked up many times. The chain is built from TRBV6-2 or TRBV6-3 and TRBJ2-6; the D gene is possibly TRBD1 (5 bases). CDR1 and CDR2 (germline): MNHEY, SVGEGT. Between the trimmed V and J ends, which lost 2 bases and 3 bases, there was a span of 5 bases. The CDR3 totals 14 residues. The CDR3 is CASSYRGGANVLTF. CDR3 nucleotide sequence: TGTGCCAGCAGTTACAGGGGTGGGGCCAACGTCCTGACTTTC.

This clonotype was observed a handful of times. This chain links TRBV4-2 with TRBJ2-4; D might be TRBD1 (6 bases). Trimming took 3 bases from V and 0 from J, leaving 9 bases between them. Germline CDR1 is LGHNA and CDR2 is YNFKEQ. The CDR3 is 15 residues long. The CDR3 region is CASSHEGVAKNIQYF. CDR3 DNA sequence: TGTGCCAGCAGCCATGAGGGGGTAGCCAAAAACATTCAGTACTTC.

There are a few counts of this clonotype. The CDR3 bases are TGCAGCGTTGAACACATGAACACTGAAGCTTTCTTT. Residues: CSVEHMNTEAFF. This sequence joins TRBV29-1 and TRBJ1-1, with D hard to call. Per germline, CDR1 SQVTM and CDR2 ANQGSEA. This CDR3 spans 12 amino acids. The V end was cut by 2 bases, the J end by 0 bases, with 4 bases between. The full variable domain, rest sourced from reference TRBV29-1 and TRBJ1-1, is SAVISQKPSRDICQRGTSLTIQCQVDSQVTMMFWYRQQPGQSLTLIATANQGSEATYESGFVIDKFPISRPNLTFSTLTVSNMSPEDSSIYLCSVEHMNTEAFFGQGTRLTVV.

The rearrangement joins TRBV5-6 to TRBJ1-2, with a possible D match to TRBD1 (5 bases). V shed 3 bases and J shed 4 bases, with 16 bases lying between them. Per germline, CDR1 SGHDT and CDR2 YYEEEE. The CDR3 loop spans 15 amino acids. The DNA of the CDR3 is TGTGCCAGCAGCTCCTACCAGCTGACAGTCTATGGCTACACCTTC. Translating gives CASSSYQLTVYGYTF.

The chain uses TRBV20-1 and TRBJ2-1; 12 nucleotides agree with TRBD2. The J segment lost 5 bases and the V segment lost 0 bases, leaving 5 bases of the junction unmatched. Per germline, CDR1 DFQATT and CDR2 SNEGSKA (reference sequence). CDR3 length: 16 amino acids. The CDR3 nucleotides read TGCAGTGCTAGAGATCTTTGGACTAGCGGGGACAATGAGCAGTTCTTC. Its protein product is CSARDLWTSGDNEQFF.

The chain employs TRBV20-1 and TRBJ2-1; 9 nucleotides match TRBD2. The J call is doubtful: the DNA matches TRBJ2-7 better. From germline, CDR1 is DFQATT and CDR2 SNEGSKA (reference sequence). The CDR3 has 13 residues. For the CDR3, the DNA is TGCAGTGCTAGCCCCGGGACTAGCAATGAGCAGTACTTC. Translation: CSASPGTSNEQYF.

In this sample, this clonotype turned up a few times. This sequence joins TRBV29-1 and TRBJ1-2; D possibly corresponds to TRBD1 (6 bases). The germline CDR1 and CDR2 sequences are SQVTM and ANQGSEA. V was shortened by 6 bases and J by 4 bases, with 15 bases between the two germline ends. The CDR3 extends over 13 amino acids. The CDR3 DNA reads as TGCAGCGTGGACAAAACAGGGTTCTATGGCTACACCTTC. Amino acid sequence: CSVDKTGFYGYTF.

This chain links TRBV10-3 with TRBJ2-2; no firm D call. This CDR3 contains 16 residues. The V and J ends lost 4 bases and 0 bases respectively, with 12 bases between them. CDR1 is ENHRY and CDR2 is SYGVKD in the germline V gene. CDR3 bases: TGTGCCATCAGTGGTTGGACCCGCGCGAACACCGGGGAGCTGTTTTTT. Protein sequence: CAISGWTRANTGELFF.

The J gene is TRBJ2-4, the V gene TRBV7-2; D is ambiguous. The J call may be faulty, since TRBJ2-5 better matches the DNA end. This CDR3 contains 15 residues. Looked up from germline, CDR1 is SGHTA and CDR2 is FQGNSA. The CDR3 spells CASSLSLPGRETQYF. Here the CDR3 DNA reads TGTGCCAGCAGCTTGTCTTTACCGGGTCGGGAGACCCAGTACTTC.

This clonotype has more than one count but fewer than ten. The chain recombines TRBV28 with TRBJ2-3, with no clear D. Germline V gene data show CDR1 as MDHEN and CDR2 as SYDVKM. V was cut by 4 bases and J by 0 bases, with 11 bases left in between. The CDR3 spans 15 residues. The CDR3, as DNA: TGTGCCAGCAGTTCGCCGGCACAAAGCACAGATACGCAGTATTTT. Amino acids: CASSSPAQSTDTQYF.

In this sample, this clonotype turned up a few times. The chain is built from TRBV19 and TRBJ2-5; TRBD2 might be the D (6 bases). The J call may be incorrect, as the DNA end agrees better with TRBJ2-7. The CDR3 covers 15 residues. CDR1 is LNHDA, CDR2 SQIVND, per germline (reference sequence). In nucleotides, the CDR3 is TGTGCCAGTAGTATTGGGTTGGCGGGGAACTACGAGCAGTACTTC. This sequence encodes CASSIGLAGNYEQYF.

The chain links TRBV6-5 to TRBJ2-2; D remains unclear. Germline assignment: CDR1 MNHEY and CDR2 SVGAGI. This CDR3 contains 15 residues. The V end lost 0 bases, the J end lost 6 bases, and 11 bases lay between the germline ends. The CDR3 sequence is CASSYSVEVAGELFF. Written as DNA, the CDR3 is TGTGCCAGCAGTTACTCGGTGGAAGTGGCCGGGGAGCTGTTTTTT.

The J gene is TRBJ2-5, the V gene TRBV28, with D unresolved. Germline V gene lookup returns CDR1 MDHEN and CDR2 SYDVKM. V was clipped by 3 bases and J by 11 bases, with 22 bases between them. The CDR3 has 15 amino acids. This chain's CDR3 is CASSLAAAPRDEQYF. In nucleotides, the CDR3 is TGTGCCAGCAGTTTGGCGGCGGCCCCTAGGGATGAGCAGTACTTC.

This clonotype has only a few counts. The rearrangement links TRBV27 to TRBJ1-6, with TRBD1 identical over 8 bases. The CDR3 is 15 amino acids. In germline, CDR1 is MNHEY, CDR2 SMNVEV (reference sequence). V lost 7 bases to trimming and J lost 7 bases; unmatched junction nucleotides: 9. This CDR3 is CASTFSGTGNSPLHF. Written as DNA, the CDR3 is TGTGCCAGCACCTTCTCCGGGACAGGAAATTCACCCCTCCACTTT.

In this sample, this clonotype turned up a few times. The genes are TRBV27 and TRBJ2-7; D is ambiguous. Per germline, CDR1 MNHEY and CDR2 SMNVEV (reference sequence). The CDR3 has 14 residues. Trimming stripped 2 bases from V and 2 bases from J, with 10 bases between. In DNA, the CDR3 is TGTGCCAGCAGTTTAGCGCGACGGGCCTACGAGCAGTACTTC. Translated, it gives CASSLARRAYEQYF.

The chain carries TRBV10-3 and TRBJ1-5; 7 bases fit TRBD1. J lost 7 bases, V lost 2 bases, and 8 bases had no gene match. Germline values: CDR1 ENHRY, CDR2 SYGVKD. The CDR3 length is 15 residues. In DNA form, the CDR3 reads TGTGCCATCAGTGAGCCGAGGGACAGTGGACAGCCCCAGCATTTT. Residues: CAISEPRDSGQPQHF.

V is TRBV6-7 and J is TRBJ1-4; 7 bases agree with TRBD1. TRBV6-7 has ORF status, its function being uncertain. The junction had 8 bases not matched to a gene; V was cut back by 2 bases and J by 8 bases. This CDR3 is built from 15 residues. The CDR3 coding sequence is TGTGCCAGCAGTTACCCGACAGGGAGGGTCGAAAAACTGTTTTTT. Encoded protein: CASSYPTGRVEKLFF.

The chain combines TRBV20-1 with TRBJ2-3, with D possibly TRBD2 on 6 matching bases. Germline loops: CDR1 DFQATT, CDR2 SNEGSKA (reference sequence). This CDR3 contains 15 residues. The V and J ends lost 3 bases and 2 bases respectively, with 15 bases between them. This chain's CDR3 is CSASRVADYTDTQYF. The CDR3 DNA sequence: TGCAGTGCTAGTCGGGTAGCGGACTACACAGATACGCAGTATTTT.

Only a few counts were recorded for this clonotype. The chain has TRBV5-1 and TRBJ2-7, with 7 bases identical to TRBD2. The CDR3 is 18 amino acids. Germline V CDR1 and CDR2: SGHRS, YFSETQ. V was pared by 0 bases and J by 0 bases, with 12 bases of the junction left unmatched. The CDR3 loop reads CASSLAAGTSGDSYEQYF. The CDR3 DNA sequence: TGCGCCAGCAGCTTGGCGGCAGGGACGAGCGGGGACTCCTACGAGCAGTACTTC.

This chain joins TRBV12-3 or TRBV12-4 and TRBJ1-5; D perhaps matches TRBD1 (5 bases). The CDR3 is made up of 14 amino acids. The V gene lost 2 bases and the J gene lost 9 bases, with 14 bases spanning the gap. The CDR3 protein is CASSLSWGRRPQHF. CDR3 DNA sequence: TGTGCCAGCAGTTTATCCTGGGGGAGGCGGCCCCAGCATTTT.

J is TRBJ1-4 and V is TRBV5-1, with a possible D match to TRBD1 (6 bases). Germline lookup yields CDR1 SGHRS and CDR2 YFSETQ. Trimming removed 0 bases at V and 8 bases at J, with 14 bases between. This CDR3 region has 15 residues. The CDR3 loop reads CASSLGGTRAEKLFF. The CDR3 bases are TGCGCCAGCAGCTTGGGGGGGACACGTGCAGAAAAACTGTTTTTT.

The CDR3, as DNA: TGTGCCAGCAGTGAGGACAGGGGCGGCTACACCTTC. Its translation is CASSEDRGGYTF. The chain couples TRBV25-1 to TRBJ1-2; 9 nucleotides agree with TRBD1. V dropped 3 bases and J dropped 8; count of bases not matched to a gene: 1. This CDR3 spans 12 amino acids. Per germline, CDR1 MGHDK and CDR2 SYGVNS.

This clonotype was counted only a few times. The rearrangement uses TRBV24-1 and TRBJ2-7, with D tentatively TRBD1 or TRBD2 (5 bases each). V was trimmed by 7 bases and J by 2 bases, leaving 20 bases between them. Germline V gene lookup returns CDR1 KGHDR and CDR2 SFDVKD. The CDR3 runs 16 residues. DNA for the CDR3: TGTGCCACCAGGGGACCGGGCCTCTCCCCTCCCTACGAGCAGTACTTC. This translates into CATRGPGLSPPYEQYF.

The rearrangement joins TRBV20-1 to TRBJ1-6, with D tentatively TRBD1 (6 bases). The germline V gene has CDR1 DFQATT and CDR2 SNEGSKA (reference sequence). Trimming cost V 0 bases and J 6 bases, with 18 bases left between them. This CDR3 spans 17 amino acids. The CDR3 loop is CSARDPGGGYLNSPLHF. The CDR3 DNA sequence: TGCAGTGCTAGAGATCCGGGGGGCGGCTACCTTAATTCACCCCTCCACTTT.

J is TRBJ2-5 and V is TRBV20-1; no definite D call. V was cut by 4 bases and J by 1 base, with 4 bases left in between. The CDR3 covers 11 residues. Germline CDR1 DFQATT, CDR2 SNEGSKA (reference sequence). The CDR3 reads CSAKSQETQYF. The CDR3 nucleotides are TGCAGTGCTAAGAGCCAAGAGACCCAGTACTTC.

The chain has TRBV28 and TRBJ2-7; either TRBD1 or TRBD2 may supply D (6 bases each). The CDR3 is made up of 16 amino acids. V was shortened by 5 bases and J by 0 bases, with 17 bases between the two germline ends. From germline, CDR1 is MDHEN and CDR2 SYDVKM. CDR3 amino acids: CASSIMGAGYSYEQYF. Written as DNA, the CDR3 is TGTGCCAGCAGTATTATGGGGGCGGGATACTCCTACGAGCAGTACTTC. Filled out from reference TRBV28 and TRBJ2-7, the complete variable domain reads DVKVTQSSRYLVKRTGEKVFLECVQDMDHENMFWYRQDPGLGLRLIYFSYDVKMKEKGDIPEGYSVSREKKERFSLILESASTNQTSMYLCASSIMGAGYSYEQYFGPGTRLTVT.

This rearrangement joins TRBV12-3 or TRBV12-4 to TRBJ2-3, with D possibly TRBD2 on 5 matching bases. This CDR3 region has 12 residues. V was clipped by 5 bases and J by 10 bases, with 13 bases between them. Written as DNA, the CDR3 is TGTGCCAGCAGTCCTCGCCCAGCGGCGCAGTATTTT. Encoded protein: CASSPRPAAQYF.

Note on this clonotype: A clone one base away is much larger, so this may be a read error. The chain is built from TRBV7-2 and TRBJ1-2; D unresolved. CDR1 and CDR2 (germline): SGHTA, FQGNSA. Between the trimmed V and J ends, which lost 8 bases and 4 bases, there was a span of 5 bases. This CDR3 has 10 residues. The CDR3, as DNA: TGTGCCAGCGGCGTCTATGGCTACACCTTC. Encoded protein: CASGVYGYTF. The variable domain in full, with the rest retrieved from reference TRBV7-2 and TRBJ1-2, is GAGVSQSPSNKVTEKGKDVELRCDPISGHTALYWYRQSLGQGLEFLIYFQGNSAPDKSGLPSDRFSAERTGGSVSTLTIQRTQQEDSAVYLCASGVYGYTFGSGTRLTVV.